A selection of T cell receptor beta chains follows, all from one sample in a study of blood T cell repertoires in COVID-19. Here immunoSEQ multiplex PCR was the method, and the copy in TCRdb shows in-frame clones only, minus some. This sample has about 130,000 clones, with approximately 80% found just once. Material: peripheral blood. The receptors originated from a woman aged 45-65 years with acute or convalescent COVID-19. The CDR3 runs from the conserved cysteine through the conserved F or W. Fields, in order: V gene, J gene, CDR3 protein.

TRBV19	TRBJ1-5	CASSRSGQGTNQPQHF
TRBV19	TRBJ1-2	CASSSRQGFRGYGYTF
TRBV19	TRBJ1-2	CASSIAGQGTSYGYTF
TRBV10-3	TRBJ1-1	CAIRQGGNTEAFF
TRBV7-8	TRBJ2-7	CASSSTSGVREQYF
TRBV2	TRBJ2-1	CASSESREGEQFF
TRBV7-8	TRBJ2-2	CASSRRTSGGANTGELFF
TRBV3-1/TRBV3-2	TRBJ2-7	CASSQDTGGLEQYF
TRBV24-1	TRBJ2-1	CATSDDRGKFF
TRBV11-2	TRBJ2-7	CASSLGRQGYEQYF
TRBV5-5	TRBJ2-1	CASSRTGKDNEQFF
TRBV20-1	TRBJ1-5	CSASGTGYDQPQHF
TRBV14	TRBJ1-2	CASSRFDRGPPGYTF
TRBV5-1	TRBJ2-7	CASSFEAGGLDGEQYF
TRBV30	TRBJ2-4	CAWRPTGHLKNIQYF
TRBV5-1	TRBJ2-5	CASSYRTSGVETQYF
TRBV18	TRBJ2-7	CASSPMQGIRTPYEQYF
TRBV7-2	TRBJ1-1	CASSYRGGRNTEAFF
TRBV28	TRBJ2-7	CASRGTGKGYEQYF
TRBV6-1	TRBJ2-1	CASSEYSGNEQFF
TRBV4-2	TRBJ2-7	CASSQGSPGLAGVREQYF
TRBV21-1	TRBJ1-1	CASSKDPVGGRGLETFF
TRBV6-5	TRBJ2-7	CASRDRDWLLGQYF
TRBV6-6	TRBJ1-4	CASTHRGLGEKLFF
TRBV20-1	TRBJ2-1	CSASAVSSYNEQFF
TRBV7-3	TRBJ1-1	CASSLYSIGRNTEAFF
TRBV4-2	TRBJ2-2	CASSQDHSGELFF
TRBV24-1	TRBJ1-4	CATSARDRPEKLFF
TRBV6-1	TRBJ2-3	CASSESAGGADTQYF
TRBV6-6	TRBJ1-2	CASRLRTARGYGYTF
TRBV6-4	TRBJ2-3	CASSDSAGTDTQYF
TRBV18	TRBJ2-3	CASSSTGGASTDTQYF
TRBV10-1	TRBJ1-4	CASSRVVGEDEKLFF
TRBV9	TRBJ1-2	CASSVGQGYGYTF
TRBV11-2	TRBJ2-1	CASSLVRGRKNEQFF
TRBV2	TRBJ2-1	CASNTRDEQFF
TRBV13	TRBJ1-1	CASSFRQVTMNTEAFF
TRBV9	TRBJ2-5	CASSPPLGGSAQETQYF